This is a list of T cell receptor beta chains from one sample in a study of low-dose radiotherapy and immunotherapy resistance in tumors. TCRdb redid the calling of the reads with MiXCR, one entry per CDR3 protein. The sample shows 65,000 to 95,000 distinct CDR3 sequences, 17% of them seen only once. The source was PBMCs, collected after low-dose radiotherapy plus immunotherapy. The receptor source for this set is a male donor with prostate cancer. CDR3s include the opening cysteine and the closing phenylalanine or tryptophan. The size entry is marked missing in some rows and otherwise reads once, few, many or a size class.

v_gene: TRBV24-1
abundance: many
CDR3aa: CATSDFNAGPTDTQYF

v_gene: TRBV4-2
abundance: many
CDR3aa: CASSQEIIGTGEAFF

v_gene: TRBV5-8
abundance: .
CDR3aa: CASSRAWLNTEAFF

v_gene: TRBV5-4
abundance: many
CDR3aa: CAMTRTGSNEQYF

v_gene: TRBV5-3
abundance: .
CDR3aa: CASSLRQGTNEQYF

v_gene: TRBV20-1
abundance: many
CDR3aa: CSAREGTSVENEQFF

v_gene: TRBV7-6
abundance: many
CDR3aa: CASSSAFSGGLREQYF

v_gene: TRBV6-2/TRBV6-3
abundance: many
CDR3aa: CASSYSAGAILYEQYF

v_gene: TRBV24-1
abundance: many
CDR3aa: CATSDRDSYEQYF

v_gene: TRBV7-8
abundance: many
CDR3aa: CASSVGAWEGTIYF

v_gene: TRBV29-1
abundance: many
CDR3aa: CSVSGSTGGGEKLFF

v_gene: TRBV25-1
abundance: many
CDR3aa: CASSSHRGFTEKLFF

v_gene: TRBV6-2/TRBV6-3
abundance: many
CDR3aa: CASSPRVGNSPLHF

v_gene: TRBV18
abundance: .
CDR3aa: CASSPPAGSYYGYTF

v_gene: TRBV7-2
abundance: many
CDR3aa: CASSSTPPDTQYF

v_gene: TRBV28
abundance: many
CDR3aa: CASRTQGFTGELFF

v_gene: TRBV7-2
abundance: .
CDR3aa: CASSLSGTDPPLYTF

v_gene: TRBV19
abundance: many
CDR3aa: CASTSGSPTGELFF

v_gene: TRBV2
abundance: many
CDR3aa: CASRDREYSPLHF

v_gene: TRBV7-2
abundance: many
CDR3aa: CASMRSGNTGELFF

v_gene: TRBV20-1
abundance: many
CDR3aa: CSARNPAEHTDTQYF

v_gene: TRBV6-2/TRBV6-3
abundance: many
CDR3aa: CASRQGGDRTDTQYF

v_gene: TRBV6-2/TRBV6-3
abundance: many
CDR3aa: CASSYGRTGNQPQHF

v_gene: TRBV15
abundance: .
CDR3aa: CATSRGGRSGSFQETQYF

v_gene: TRBV28
abundance: many
CDR3aa: CASSSSTGELFF

v_gene: TRBV6-2/TRBV6-3
abundance: many
CDR3aa: CASSYSILDERNSYEQYF

v_gene: TRBV24-1
abundance: many
CDR3aa: CATSDLGLAGETQYF

v_gene: TRBV6-1
abundance: many
CDR3aa: CASSLRQNEQFF

v_gene: TRBV7-8
abundance: few
CDR3aa: CASSFGQKETQYF

v_gene: TRBV28
abundance: many
CDR3aa: CASSLRRGFGYEQYF

v_gene: TRBV29-1
abundance: many
CDR3aa: CSVVLTGYEQYF

v_gene: TRBV28
abundance: many
CDR3aa: CASSWDFLEGTDTQYF

v_gene: TRBV28
abundance: many
CDR3aa: CASSPSRNQPQHF

v_gene: TRBV5-1
abundance: few
CDR3aa: CASRTGGPNTGELFF

v_gene: TRBV5-4
abundance: many
CDR3aa: CASSTGGLAGVGTGELFF

v_gene: TRBV7-2
abundance: many
CDR3aa: CASSFGTDSGNTIYF

v_gene: TRBV5-1
abundance: many
CDR3aa: CASSGTSSGDTQYF

v_gene: TRBV12-3/TRBV12-4
abundance: .
CDR3aa: CASTMERSGGKLFF

v_gene: TRBV7-2
abundance: many
CDR3aa: CASSLSGASEAFF

v_gene: TRBV7-6
abundance: few
CDR3aa: CASSLSSGAMNTEAFF

v_gene: TRBV12-3/TRBV12-4
abundance: many
CDR3aa: CASRGQGANTEAFF

v_gene: TRBV28
abundance: many
CDR3aa: CASSLYGGRFWNEQFF

v_gene: TRBV7-3
abundance: many
CDR3aa: CASSLGTGQSPLHF

v_gene: TRBV6-2/TRBV6-3
abundance: few
CDR3aa: CASKGLASFEQYF

v_gene: TRBV29-1
abundance: .
CDR3aa: CSFSRDRASEVFF

v_gene: TRBV4-2
abundance: few
CDR3aa: CASRQIQGNSPLHF

v_gene: TRBV19
abundance: many
CDR3aa: CASRTETGWNSPLHF

v_gene: TRBV3-1
abundance: few
CDR3aa: CASSQDGGYTQYF

v_gene: TRBV7-2
abundance: many
CDR3aa: CASSPTRGSYEQYF

v_gene: TRBV27
abundance: many
CDR3aa: CASRKKTGGMDTEAFF

v_gene: TRBV20-1
abundance: .
CDR3aa: CSARDRAGIYGYTF

v_gene: TRBV4-2
abundance: many
CDR3aa: CASSQEGPMNQPQHF